This TCR beta chain was sequenced during a study of blood T cell repertoires in COVID-19. V lost 2 bases, J lost 5 bases, and 15 bases lay in between. Germline V gene data show CDR1 as LGHNA and CDR2 as YNFKEQ. The CDR3 spans 16 residues. Generated by immunoSEQ multiplex PCR, the TCRdb table keeps only in-frame clones and is missing some. Among 360,000 or so clones listed, just under 90% were seen once. Sequences were obtained from PBMCs or T cells enriched from blood (not recorded which). The receptor was isolated from a woman in her twenties or thirties who had recovered from COVID-19. V is TRBV4-2 and J is TRBJ2-2; TRBD1 is a possible D gene (6 bases). The CDR3 sequence is CASSQPTGLATGELFF. The CDR3 nucleotides are TGTGCCAGCAGCCAACCTACAGGGTTAGCGACCGGGGAGCTGTTTTTT.